Following are 6 T cell receptor beta chains from one sample sequenced in a study of tumor-infiltrating lymphocytes in oesophageal squamous cell carcinoma. TCRdb redid the calling of the PCR reads with MiXCR, one entry per CDR3 protein. Of nearly 20,000 distinct CDR3 sequences in the sample, 30% to 50% were seen once. The sample consisted of blood. The receptors were sampled from a male donor with esophageal squamous cell carcinoma.

This clonotype has at least ten counts. A much larger clone differs from this one at a single base, so this may be a read error. This sequence joins TRBV7-9 and TRBJ2-7, with D unclear. This CDR3 region has 13 residues. V was clipped by 2 bases and J by 7 bases, with 12 bases between them. Germline-derived CDR1 and CDR2 are SEHNR and FQNEAQ (reference sequence). The CDR3 spells CASSLQAANEQYF. Written as DNA, the CDR3 is TGTGCCAGCAGCTTACAGGCTGCCAATGAGCAGTACTTC.

The rearrangement uses TRBV7-4 and TRBJ2-7; D is unresolved. The J call is uncertain, as TRBJ1-2 better fits the DNA end. CDR3 length equals 15 residues. Germline V gene lookup returns CDR1 SGHVT and CDR2 SQSDAQ. In nucleotides, the CDR3 is TGTGCCAGCAGCTTAGGGCCGCCTGTCCGGAGGGGCTACACCTTC. Translating gives CASSLGPPVRRGYTF.

This clonotype was observed many times. The chain links TRBV5-6 to TRBJ1-3; a possible D gene is TRBD1 (5 bases). V was pared by 3 bases and J by 2 bases, with 24 bases between. Germline loops: CDR1 SGHDT, CDR2 YYEEEE. There are 19 residues in the CDR3. CDR3 protein: CASSYRRGRIGGTGNTIYF. In DNA, the CDR3 is TGTGCCAGCAGCTACAGGCGCGGAAGGATTGGAGGGACTGGAAACACCATATATTTT. The whole variable domain, remainder taken from reference TRBV5-6 and TRBJ1-3, is DAGVTQSPTHLIKTRGQQVTLRCSPKSGHDTVSWYQQALGQGPQFIFQYYEEEERQRGNFPDRFSGHQFPNYSSELNVNALLLGDSALYLCASSYRRGRIGGTGNTIYFGEGSWLTVV.

This clonotype came up once. This chain joins TRBV7-3 and TRBJ1-2; no firm D call. Germline CDR1 is SGHTA and CDR2 is FQGTGA. Trimming removed 5 bases from V and 2 bases from J, with 18 bases in between. CDR3 length equals 16 residues. The CDR3 loop is CASSPKGRSLNYGYTF. The CDR3 DNA follows: TGTGCCAGCAGCCCTAAGGGTCGGAGTCTGAACTATGGCTACACCTTC.

This clonotype showed up just a few times. The rearrangement joins TRBV7-6 to TRBJ1-2; no clear D gene. Trimming removed 0 bases at V and 4 bases at J, with 3 bases between. The CDR3 totals 12 residues. CDR1 is SGHVS and CDR2 is FNYEAQ in the germline V gene. The CDR3 loop reads CASSLAGYGYTF. The CDR3 bases are TGTGCCAGCAGCTTAGCCGGCTATGGCTACACCTTC.

This clonotype was observed a handful of times. V is TRBV9 and J is TRBJ1-4; 9 bases fit TRBD1. The V segment lost 0 bases and the J segment 8 bases; nucleotides outside the gene matches: 8. The CDR3 spans 16 residues. CDR1 is SGDLS, CDR2 YYNGEE, per germline. The CDR3 is CASSVASGTGSEKLFF. The CDR3 DNA is TGTGCCAGCAGCGTAGCCTCCGGGACAGGGAGCGAAAAACTGTTTTTT.